The 26 T cell receptor beta chains below were found in one sample sequenced in a study of T cells in Graves' hyperthyroidism and ophthalmopathy. Researchers amplified the TCR beta CDR3 regions from RNA transcripts. First-round RT-PCR with HTBI primers amplified the TCR CDR3 region. TCRdb passed the multiplex PCR reads through MiXCR, listing each CDR3 protein once. The sample has roughly 720,000 distinct CDR3 sequences, roughly 17% seen once; the top ten hold about a sixth. Source material: blood. These receptor sequences come from a man aged 50 or older with Graves' hyperthyroidism.

This clonotype has more than one count but fewer than ten. The V and J genes are TRBV19 and TRBJ1-1, with D perhaps TRBD1 (5 bases). The germline V and J ends were trimmed by 3 bases and 7 bases, with 15 bases remaining between them. CDR1 is LNHDA, CDR2 SQIVND, per germline (reference sequence). This CDR3 comprises 14 residues. The CDR3 nucleotides read TGTGCCAGTAGTATTCAGGTGACAGCGCATGAAGCTTTCTTT. Protein sequence: CASSIQVTAHEAFF.

This clonotype was observed at least ten times. The gene calls are TRBV27 and TRBJ1-2; D perhaps matches TRBD1 (5 bases). Trimming shortened V by 3 bases and J by 3 bases, and 17 bases separated the two germline ends. The CDR3 is 16 amino acids. CDR1 and CDR2 from the germline V gene are MNHEY and SMNVEV (reference sequence). The CDR3 region is CASSFLPGGGYYGYTF. The DNA for the CDR3 is TGTGCCAGCAGTTTCCTTCCGGGGGGAGGGTACTATGGCTACACCTTC.

This rearrangement joins TRBV25-1 to TRBJ2-3; D remains unclear. Germline V gene lookup returns CDR1 MGHDK and CDR2 SYGVNS. The germline V and J ends were trimmed by 5 bases and 2 bases, with 17 bases remaining between them. This CDR3 has 16 amino acids. CDR3 sequence: CASSTSANPLTDTQYF. Written as DNA, the CDR3 is TGTGCCAGCAGTACCTCTGCTAACCCGCTCACAGATACGCAGTATTTT.

This clonotype was seen many times. The rearrangement joins TRBV20-1 to TRBJ2-3; D possibly matches TRBD1 or TRBD2 (5 bases each). The CDR3 extends over 13 amino acids. Trimming pared 7 bases from V and 2 bases from J, leaving 13 bases between. Germline CDR1 is DFQATT and CDR2 is SNEGSKA (reference sequence). In DNA, the CDR3 is TGCAGTGGTGCGAGCGGACACACAGATACGCAGTATTTT. Its protein is CSGASGHTDTQYF.

The chain employs TRBV6-1 and TRBJ2-7, with TRBD2 matching over 9 bases. With V trimmed by 1 base and J by 2 bases, 6 bases remained unmatched. Germline loops: CDR1 MNHNS, CDR2 SASEGT. The CDR3 is made up of 16 amino acids. The DNA for the CDR3 is TGTGCCAGCAGTGAAGGGCCACTAGCGGGCGCCTACGAGCAGTACTTC. This translates into CASSEGPLAGAYEQYF.

In its sample, this clonotype was seen many times. The chain combines TRBV12-3 or TRBV12-4 with TRBJ2-1; 7 nucleotides align to TRBD2. CDR3 length: 14 amino acids. The J segment lost 5 bases and the V segment lost 7 bases, leaving 8 bases of the junction unmatched. CDR3 loop: CASTQGGSNNEQFF. As DNA, the CDR3 is TGTGCCAGCACCCAAGGCGGGAGTAACAATGAGCAGTTCTTC.

This clonotype has a handful of counts. This chain uses TRBV20-1 with TRBJ2-7; the D gene is possibly TRBD2 (6 bases). Trimming removed 0 bases at V and 4 bases at J, with 19 bases between. This CDR3 has 16 residues. Germline values: CDR1 DFQATT, CDR2 SNEGSKA (reference sequence). This CDR3 reads CSARDYGGGKMYEQYF. CDR3 sequence (DNA): TGCAGTGCTAGAGATTATGGTGGCGGGAAAATGTACGAGCAGTACTTC.

This clonotype was picked up many times. The chain is built from TRBV27 and TRBJ1-2, with D unresolved. V lost 4 bases to trimming and J lost 2 bases, with 14 bases between them. Per the germline V gene, CDR1 is MNHEY and CDR2 is SMNVEV (reference sequence). There are 15 residues in the CDR3. This chain's CDR3 is CASSSSDFSNYGYTF. CDR3 in DNA: TGTGCCAGCAGTTCGTCGGACTTCTCCAACTATGGCTACACCTTC.

The chain links TRBV5-1 to TRBJ2-3; 7 bases fit TRBD2. The CDR3 runs to 15 residues. Germline V gene sequence: CDR1 SGHRS, CDR2 YFSETQ. V shed 3 bases and J 2 bases; nucleotides not matched to a gene: 6. This CDR3 reads CASSWTSGNTDTQYF. DNA for the CDR3: TGCGCCAGCAGCTGGACTAGTGGTAACACAGATACGCAGTATTTT.

This clonotype was picked up one time. The chain uses TRBV7-2 and TRBJ2-1; 7 nucleotides align to TRBD1. Germline V gene lookup returns CDR1 SGHTA and CDR2 FQGNSA. The V and J ends lost 1 base and 4 bases, in that order; junction bases with no gene match: 7. This CDR3 has 16 residues. The CDR3 nucleotides read TGTGCCAGCAGCTTAGTAGAGACAGGGCCGTACAATGAGCAGTTCTTC. It yields the protein CASSLVETGPYNEQFF.

There are many counts of this clonotype. The chain couples TRBV11-2 to TRBJ2-2, with D hard to call. There are 12 residues in the CDR3. Trimming left V 5 bases short and J 3 bases short, with 4 bases between. CDR1 SGHAT and CDR2 FQNNGV come from the germline V gene. Here the CDR3 reads CASSRYTGELFF. CDR3 nucleotides: TGTGCCAGCAGCCGGTACACCGGGGAGCTGTTTTTT.

CDR3 protein: CASSSGQGGAGYTF. In nucleotides, the CDR3 is TGTGCCAGCAGTTCGGGACAGGGGGGGGCGGGCTACACCTTC. The rearrangement joins TRBV28 to TRBJ1-2; 11 positions match TRBD1. The CDR3 is 14 amino acids. V was pared by 4 bases and J by 8 bases, with 6 bases of the junction left unmatched. The V gene's germline CDR1 is MDHEN and CDR2 SYDVKM.

This clonotype appeared a few times. The chain recombines TRBV9 with TRBJ2-2; D unresolved. V lost 0 bases, J lost 7 bases, and 13 bases lay in between. The CDR3 is 15 amino acids. Germline CDR1 is SGDLS and CDR2 is YYNGEE. The CDR3 loop is CASSVVGRLGGELFF. As DNA, the CDR3 is TGTGCCAGCAGCGTAGTTGGCAGGTTAGGCGGGGAGCTGTTTTTT.

This clonotype has only a few counts. A junction boundary mismatches the germline segment, possibly from a read error. The chain couples TRBV18 to TRBJ2-1; 8 nucleotides line up with TRBD1. CDR3 length: 14 amino acids. Germline V lookup: CDR1 KGHSH, CDR2 LQKENI. The CDR3 protein is CASSPTGAQTPLLF. CDR3 DNA: TGTGCCAGCTCCCCGACAGGGGCCCAGACGCCATTACTCTTC. The whole variable domain, filled in from reference TRBV18 and TRBJ2-1, reads NAGVMQNPRHLVRRRGQEARLRCSPMKGHSHVYWYRQLPEEGLKFMVYLQKENIIDESGMPKERFSAEFPKEGPSILRIQQVVRGDSAAYFCASSPTGAQTPLLFGPGTRLTVL.

At least ten counts were recorded for this clonotype. V is TRBV11-2 and J is TRBJ2-7; 12 bases are shared with TRBD2. J gave up 3 bases and V 2 bases, and 5 bases lay outside the gene matches. The germline V gene has CDR1 SGHAT and CDR2 FQNNGV. This CDR3 is 16 amino acids long. The CDR3 spells CASSLRTSGTYYEQYF. In DNA, the CDR3 is TGTGCCAGCAGCTTACGGACTAGCGGGACTTACTACGAGCAGTACTTC.

This clonotype was observed a handful of times. The chain combines TRBV3-1 with TRBJ2-3; no definite D call. The CDR3 runs to 13 residues. V was shortened by 3 bases and J by 0 bases, with 4 bases between the two germline ends. CDR1 and CDR2 (germline): LGHDT, YNNKEL (reference sequence). The CDR3: CASSQRSTDTQYF. DNA for the CDR3: TGTGCCAGCAGCCAGCGGAGCACAGATACGCAGTATTTT.

This clonotype was recorded at least ten times. This rearrangement joins TRBV11-2 to TRBJ2-3; tentative D call: TRBD2 (5 bases). The length of the CDR3 is 15 residues. Germline V lookup: CDR1 SGHAT, CDR2 FQNNGV. V was clipped by 3 bases and J by 6 bases, with 16 bases between them. The CDR3 loop is CASSFELVGPDTQYF. The CDR3 DNA sequence: TGTGCCAGCAGCTTCGAACTAGTGGGCCCCGATACGCAGTATTTT.

This clonotype has at least ten counts. The chain recombines TRBV27 with TRBJ1-5; D ambiguous. The germline V gene has CDR1 MNHEY and CDR2 SMNVEV (reference sequence). Trimming cost V 5 bases and J 0 bases, with 11 bases left between them. The CDR3 consists of 15 residues. Here the CDR3 DNA reads TGTGCCAGCAGTCCCGAGGCTTATAGCAATCAGCCCCAGCATTTT. Translated: CASSPEAYSNQPQHF.

This clonotype came up a few times. The V call is TRBV6-1, the J call TRBJ1-5, with 9 nucleotides matching TRBD1. Germline assignment: CDR1 MNHNS and CDR2 SASEGT. V dropped 5 bases and J dropped 2; count of bases not matched to a gene: 7. This CDR3 has 16 residues. The CDR3 sequence: CASSPGQGLRNQPQHF. The CDR3 nucleotides are TGTGCCAGCAGTCCGGGACAGGGCCTTCGCAATCAGCCCCAGCATTTT.

This clonotype was seen repeatedly, ten times or more. The rearrangement links TRBV12-3 or TRBV12-4 to TRBJ1-6; 7 nucleotides agree with TRBD1. After removal of 6 bases from V and 5 bases from J, the junction contained 4 bases not matched to a gene. This CDR3 has 14 residues. The CDR3: CASRSGTDNSPLHF. In DNA form, the CDR3 reads TGTGCCAGCAGGTCCGGGACAGATAATTCACCCCTCCACTTT.

This clonotype was seen ten or more times. The chain joins TRBV18 to TRBJ1-2; 8 nucleotides match TRBD1. Trimming cost V 5 bases and J 3 bases; bases outside gene matches: 2. The CDR3 is made up of 13 amino acids. Germline CDR1 and CDR2: KGHSH and LQKENI. Here the CDR3 DNA reads TGTGCCAGCTCATCGACAGGGGACTATGGCTACACCTTC. Amino acids: CASSSTGDYGYTF.

Only a few counts were recorded for this clonotype. The chain carries TRBV5-6 and TRBJ1-1; a weak D match, TRBD1 (5 bases). CDR3 length equals 16 residues. Germline values: CDR1 SGHDT, CDR2 YYEEEE. Deletions cut 3 bases from V and 0 bases from J, with 15 bases between. The CDR3 here is CASSWGDPALNTEAFF. The DNA for the CDR3 is TGTGCCAGCAGCTGGGGGGACCCGGCTTTGAACACTGAAGCTTTCTTT.

The chain combines TRBV20-1 with TRBJ1-3; 7 nucleotides match TRBD1. Germline CDR1 DFQATT, CDR2 SNEGSKA (reference sequence). CDR3 length: 17 amino acids. With 0 bases clipped from V and 1 base from J, the junction kept 9 bases outside the gene matches. The DNA for the CDR3 is TGCAGTGCTAGAGAAGACAGGGCGTCTTTATCTGGAAACACCATATATTTT. Its protein product is CSAREDRASLSGNTIYF.

The gene calls are TRBV11-2 and TRBJ2-5; D remains unclear. Germline V gene lookup returns CDR1 SGHAT and CDR2 FQNNGV. Trimming shortened V by 4 bases and J by 4 bases, and 16 bases separated the two germline ends. CDR3 size: 15 residues. The CDR3 spells CASSSRRSDVETQYF. CDR3 sequence (DNA): TGTGCCAGCAGCTCTCGACGGTCAGATGTAGAGACCCAGTACTTC.

The chain carries TRBV7-8 and TRBJ2-7, with a possible D match to TRBD2 (5 bases). The CDR3 covers 15 residues. Trimming removed 4 bases from V and 0 bases from J, with 13 bases in between. CDR1 and CDR2 from the germline V gene are SGHVS and FQNEAQ. The CDR3 nucleotides are TGTGCCAGCAGCTCCTCGACGGGGAGCTCCTACGAGCAGTACTTC. It codes for CASSSSTGSSYEQYF.

This chain uses TRBV11-2 with TRBJ2-7; D is uncertain. The V end lost 3 bases, the J end lost 2 bases, and 11 bases lay between the germline ends. There are 14 residues in the CDR3. Germline CDR1 SGHAT, CDR2 FQNNGV. The DNA for the CDR3 is TGTGCCAGCAGCTTGTACCCTCGGCCCTACGAGCAGTACTTC. Protein product: CASSLYPRPYEQYF.